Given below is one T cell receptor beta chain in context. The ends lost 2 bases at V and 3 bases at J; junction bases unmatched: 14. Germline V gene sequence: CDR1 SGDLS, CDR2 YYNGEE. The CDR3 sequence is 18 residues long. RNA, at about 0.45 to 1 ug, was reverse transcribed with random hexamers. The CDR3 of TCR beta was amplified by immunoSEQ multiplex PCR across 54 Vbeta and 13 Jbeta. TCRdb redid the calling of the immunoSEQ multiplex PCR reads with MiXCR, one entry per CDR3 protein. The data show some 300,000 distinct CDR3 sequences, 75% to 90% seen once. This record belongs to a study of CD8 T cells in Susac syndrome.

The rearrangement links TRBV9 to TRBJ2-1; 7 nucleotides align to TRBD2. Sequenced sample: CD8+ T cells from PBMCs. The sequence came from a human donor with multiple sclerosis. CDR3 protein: CASSVVAWTSLGYNEQFF. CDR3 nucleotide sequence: TGTGCCAGCAGCGTGGTTGCTTGGACTAGTCTGGGCTACAATGAGCAGTTCTTC.